One TCR beta chain is described in this entry. Its specificity is unknown. This sample was included in a study of cytomegalovirus exposure and HLA in healthy donors. Turning to the study itself: Earlier, 200 million or so T cells were analyzed, and over 95 million unique TCR beta sequences were found among them.

A multiplex PCR was run with 60 Vbeta primers and 13 Jbeta primers. Sequencing used immunoSEQ multiplex PCR; TCRdb keeps in-frame clones, though not all of them. This table has under 200,000 clones, 68% appearing once. The CDR3 has 15 amino acids. Per germline, CDR1 LGHNA and CDR2 YSLEER. Unmatched junction bases numbered 13, after V lost 6 bases and J lost 6 bases. Overall study results and limits: The likely origin of a cluster of highly shared sequence variants was a sequencing artifact. In a later analysis, productive TCRs from donors in an Asian-associated ancestry cluster reportedly carried fewer N-insertions than the cohort mean. Serostatus for CMV was the only available immune exposure information.

The V gene is TRBV4-3, the J gene TRBJ1-1; 7 bases match TRBD1. Sequencing used PBMCs. The clonotype originates from a woman aged 40 to 50 in good health and CMV-seropositive. CDR3 in DNA: TGCGCCAGCAGTCCCGGACAGGCCCCCTATCCTGAAGCTTTCTTT. Amino acids: CASSPGQAPYPEAFF.